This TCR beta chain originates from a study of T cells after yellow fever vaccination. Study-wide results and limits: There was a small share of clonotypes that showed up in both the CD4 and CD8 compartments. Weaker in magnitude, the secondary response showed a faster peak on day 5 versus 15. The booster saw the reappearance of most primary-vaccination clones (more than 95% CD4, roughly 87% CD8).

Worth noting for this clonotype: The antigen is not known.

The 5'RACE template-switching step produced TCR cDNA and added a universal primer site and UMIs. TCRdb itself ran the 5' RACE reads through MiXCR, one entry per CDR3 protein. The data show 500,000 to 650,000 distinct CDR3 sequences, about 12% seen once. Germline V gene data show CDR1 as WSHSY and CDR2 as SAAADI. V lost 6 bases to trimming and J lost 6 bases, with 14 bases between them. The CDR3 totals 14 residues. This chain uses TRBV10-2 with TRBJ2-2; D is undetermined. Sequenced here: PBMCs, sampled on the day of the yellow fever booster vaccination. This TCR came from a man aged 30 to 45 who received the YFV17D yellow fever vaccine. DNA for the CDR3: TGCGCCAGCAGCACCGGGCCGGGCCCCGGGGAGCTGTTTTTT. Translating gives CASSTGPGPGELFF.